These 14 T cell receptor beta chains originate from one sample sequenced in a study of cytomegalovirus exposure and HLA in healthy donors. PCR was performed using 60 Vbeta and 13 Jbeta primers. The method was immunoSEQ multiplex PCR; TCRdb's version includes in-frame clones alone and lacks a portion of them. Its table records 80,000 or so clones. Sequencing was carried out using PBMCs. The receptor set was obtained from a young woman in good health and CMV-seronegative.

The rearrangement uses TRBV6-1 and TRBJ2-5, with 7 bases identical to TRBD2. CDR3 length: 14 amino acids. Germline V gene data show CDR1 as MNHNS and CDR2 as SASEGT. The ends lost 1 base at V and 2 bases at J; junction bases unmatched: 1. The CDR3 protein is CASSEGAGQETQYF. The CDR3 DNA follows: TGTGCCAGCAGTGAAGGAGCGGGACAAGAGACCCAGTACTTC.

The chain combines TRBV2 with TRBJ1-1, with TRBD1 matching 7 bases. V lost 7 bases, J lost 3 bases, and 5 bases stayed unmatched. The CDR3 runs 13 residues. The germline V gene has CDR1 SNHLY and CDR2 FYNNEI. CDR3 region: CASIRGKDTEAFF. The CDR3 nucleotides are TGTGCCAGCATCAGGGGGAAGGACACTGAAGCTTTCTTT.

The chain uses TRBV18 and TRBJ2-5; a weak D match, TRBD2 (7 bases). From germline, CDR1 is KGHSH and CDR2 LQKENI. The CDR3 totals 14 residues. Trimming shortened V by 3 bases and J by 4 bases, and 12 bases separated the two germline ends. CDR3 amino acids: CASSPVGGPETQYF. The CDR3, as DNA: TGTGCCAGCTCACCCGTCGGGGGGCCAGAGACCCAGTACTTC.

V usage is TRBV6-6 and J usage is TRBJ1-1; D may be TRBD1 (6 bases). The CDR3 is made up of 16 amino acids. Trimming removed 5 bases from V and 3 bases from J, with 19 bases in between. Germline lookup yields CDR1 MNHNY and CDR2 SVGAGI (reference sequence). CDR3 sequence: CASSPMKTGTDTEAFF. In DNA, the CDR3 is TGTGCCAGCAGTCCCATGAAAACAGGGACCGACACTGAAGCTTTCTTT.

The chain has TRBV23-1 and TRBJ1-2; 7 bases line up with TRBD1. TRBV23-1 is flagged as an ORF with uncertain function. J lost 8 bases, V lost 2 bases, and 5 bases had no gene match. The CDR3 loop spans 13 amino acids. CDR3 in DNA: TGCGCCAGCAGTCAAGGAGGGACAGCCGGCTACACCTTC. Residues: CASSQGGTAGYTF.

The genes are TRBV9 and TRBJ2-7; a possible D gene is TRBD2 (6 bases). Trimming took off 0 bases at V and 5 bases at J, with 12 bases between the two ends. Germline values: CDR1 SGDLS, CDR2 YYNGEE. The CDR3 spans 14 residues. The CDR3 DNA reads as TGTGCCAGCAGCGTAGGGAGGGCCAGCCACGAGCAGTACTTC. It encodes CASSVGRASHEQYF.

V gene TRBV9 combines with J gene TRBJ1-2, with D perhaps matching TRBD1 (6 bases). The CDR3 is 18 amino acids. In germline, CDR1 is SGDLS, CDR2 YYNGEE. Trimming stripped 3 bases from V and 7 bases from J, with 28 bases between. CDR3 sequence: CASSAWTDTINRVPGYTF. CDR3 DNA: TGTGCCAGCAGCGCTTGGACAGATACAATAAATCGCGTCCCTGGCTACACCTTC.

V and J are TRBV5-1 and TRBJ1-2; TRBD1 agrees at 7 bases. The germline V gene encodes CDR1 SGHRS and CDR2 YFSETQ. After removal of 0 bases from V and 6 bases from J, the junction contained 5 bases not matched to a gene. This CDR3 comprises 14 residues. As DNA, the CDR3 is TGCGCCAGCAGCTTGGAGGGACAGATAAATGGCTACACCTTC. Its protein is CASSLEGQINGYTF.

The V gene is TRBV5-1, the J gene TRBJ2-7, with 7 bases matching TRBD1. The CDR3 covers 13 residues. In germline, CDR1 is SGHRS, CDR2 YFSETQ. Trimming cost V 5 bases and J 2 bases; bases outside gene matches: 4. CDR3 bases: TGCGCCAGCAGTGCAGGGGGAACCTACGAGCAGTACTTC. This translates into CASSAGGTYEQYF.

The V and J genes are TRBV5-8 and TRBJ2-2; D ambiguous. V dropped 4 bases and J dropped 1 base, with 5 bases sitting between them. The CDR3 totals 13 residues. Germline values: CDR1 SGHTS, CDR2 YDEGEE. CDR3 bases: TGTGCCAGCAGCCCAGAGAACACCGGGGAGCTGTTTTTT. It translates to CASSPENTGELFF.

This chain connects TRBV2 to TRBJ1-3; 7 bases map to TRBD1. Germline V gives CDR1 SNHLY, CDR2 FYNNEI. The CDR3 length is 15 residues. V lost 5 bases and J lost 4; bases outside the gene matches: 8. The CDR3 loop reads CASSQEGQLGNTIYF. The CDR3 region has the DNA TGTGCCAGCAGTCAAGAGGGACAGCTCGGAAACACCATATATTTT.

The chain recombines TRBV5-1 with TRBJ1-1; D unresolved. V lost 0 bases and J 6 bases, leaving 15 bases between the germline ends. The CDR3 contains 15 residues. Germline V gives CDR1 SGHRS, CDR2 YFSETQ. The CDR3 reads CASSLDSGAIAEAFF. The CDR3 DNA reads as TGCGCCAGCAGCTTGGACTCGGGAGCTATCGCTGAAGCTTTCTTT.

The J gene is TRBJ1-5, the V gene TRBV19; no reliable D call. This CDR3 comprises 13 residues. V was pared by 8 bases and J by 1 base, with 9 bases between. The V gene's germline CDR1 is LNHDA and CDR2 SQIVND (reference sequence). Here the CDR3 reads CASSPGSNQPQHF. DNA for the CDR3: TGTGCCAGTTCCCCGGGGAGCAATCAGCCCCAGCATTTT.

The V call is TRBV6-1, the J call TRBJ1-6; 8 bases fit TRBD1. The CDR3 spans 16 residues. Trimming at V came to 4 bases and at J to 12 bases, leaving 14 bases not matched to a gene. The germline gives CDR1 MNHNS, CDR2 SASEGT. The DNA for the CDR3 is TGTGCCAGCAGTGCGGGACAGGTGTGGGCCAGCGGACCCCTCCACTTT. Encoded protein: CASSAGQVWASGPLHF.